This T cell receptor beta chain was identified in a study of shared clonotypes between healthy human individuals (dated by TCRdb to between 2020 and 2021). For the study in its entirety: A couple of women and a few men aged 18 to 49 years were included in the cohort. Between about 0.9 and 10 billion PBMCs per donor were obtained by leukapheresis. Different laboratories and diverse techniques were used to prepare libraries and sequence TCR repertoires, to increase sequencing depth and limit assay-specific biases. For each donor, CD4 naive and CD4 memory were each given three plates, CD8 naive was given two plates, and CD8 memory was given one plate. To estimate repertoire size and how much clonotypes are shared between individuals, the study performed deep sequencing of blood TCR repertoires from roughly five healthy adults. Overall results and qualifications from the work: Incomplete sequencing was indicated by rarefaction of sorted-subset datasets, despite the large sequencing depth. Based on pairwise subsampling, the degree of clonotype sharing among donors was expected to be affected by sequencing depth. The genetic and exposure-history diversity represented was limited by the small number of donors. Higher generation probabilities were observed for clonotypes shared by all four sorted-subset donors than for non-shared clonotypes. Naive subsets generally had larger estimated clonotype richness than memory subsets. Across four donors, approximately 5% of naive CD4, roughly 3.5% of naive CD8, under 2.5% of memory CD4, and roughly 0.4% of memory CD8 clonotypes were shared. Sampling was restricted to blood, and TCR repertoires in tissue are likely to differ from TCR repertoires in blood.

The donors were healthy, HIV-negative adults who had no recently reported acute infections or vaccinations. Every donor was a Caucasian adult residing in Nashville, Tennessee, USA. CD4+ T cells were enriched through magnetic negative selection, after which naive cells were positively selected on CD45RA and the remaining negative fraction served as the memory subset. Blood was obtained by leukapheresis, after which PBMCs were separated by Ficoll-Histopaque density gradient centrifugation and cryopreserved in liquid nitrogen vapor phase. Analytical flow cytometry was used to check the purity and quantity of each magnetically sorted T cell population. From each sorted fraction, genomic DNA was isolated and quantified by UV absorbance on a Nanodrop 2000c. TCR CDR3 regions were amplified from genomic DNA by multiplex PCR using the deep immunoSEQ assay. For each cell subset, the extracted genomic DNA was distributed evenly across all wells of several immunoSEQ 96-well plates, and each plate served as one replicate. For sorted subsets, each replicate PCR was loaded with approximately 200 ng genomic DNA, equivalent to 30,000 or so T cell genomes. Purified libraries were measured with a Qubit 3.0 fluorometer, size-checked on a Bioanalyzer 2100, and measured again with the KAPA Library Quantification kit. Each immunoSEQ 96-well plate was sequenced on its own single-read 150-cycle Illumina NextSeq 550 flow cell. Under the source paper's analysis protocol: The immunoSEQ output contained only junctional sequences without quality scores, so filtering could not match that applied to full-length reads. Sequences were annotated with PyIR, a Python wrapper for IgBLAST v1.9, and V/J genes and CDR3 were assigned using IMGT germline references. Reads were filtered out if the reads had weak V/J assignments (E-value above 1e-6), no CDR3, stop codons, out-of-frame junctions, or ambiguous translated residues. A V3J clonotype was defined by an identical inferred V gene, J gene, and CDR3 amino acid sequence. To compute the percentage overlap between repertoires, the number of shared unique clonotypes was divided by the size of the smaller repertoire. RTK rarefaction, the Chao1 estimator, and Recon v2.1 estimates of unobserved clonotypes were used to assess repertoire richness. Generation probabilities for all TCRbeta clonotypes obtained by the gDNA method from a handful of donors were computed using OLGA. TCRdb took over this immuneACCESS table, retaining in-frame rearrangements with V and J assigned. Such tables are incomplete; in checked studies, under half of the missing clones stem from an unresolved V gene, and the remainder is unexplained. V and J calls and clone size follow that table, whereas D and trimming were derived from the DNA. The table for this sample lists approximately 2.5 million clones; around nine tenths of them were counted only once. The ten largest clones take up about 0.13% of the sample.

About this clone itself: Its antigen specificity is not known. Base quality data are lacking; no much larger clone is found one base away. The sample has other DNA sequences that encode this CDR3 too.

Looking up the germline V gene yields CDR1 MNHEY and CDR2 SVGAGI. The CDR3 sequence holds 15 residues, the cysteine and phenylalanine included. Only the CDR3 DNA stays, 45 bases, in frame from base 1. Germline trimming: 5 bases from V, 6 bases from J; junction bases outside gene matches: 3. Material for sequencing was naive CD4+ T cells sorted from blood. The sample's cell subset or site label, decoded: CD45RA+ positively selected. Recombination linked TRBV6-5 to TRBJ2-1, with 14 junctional bases fitting TRBD2. This clonotype was sampled from a man between 18 and 35 years old in good health. The DNA sequence is given as TGTGCCAGCAGTCGAGGGACTAGCGGGAGCAATGAGCAGTTCTTC. Its translation reads: CASSRGTSGSNEQFF.